These 21 T cell receptor beta chains came from one sample sequenced in a study of T cell repertoires in cytomegalovirus infection. TCRdb passed the reads through MiXCR, listing each CDR3 protein once. This table holds about 130,000 distinct CDR3 sequences, 8% to 9% found once. The sequenced sample consisted of PBMCs. Every receptor here comes from a human donor in good health (CMV status not recorded). Some clones in this sample may be carry-over from other donors' samples.

This clonotype occurred many times. V gene TRBV7-2 combines with J gene TRBJ1-5; D gene ambiguous. Trimming cost V 5 bases and J 7 bases, with 12 bases left between them. The CDR3 extends over 13 amino acids. The germline V gene has CDR1 SGHTA and CDR2 FQGNSA. As DNA, the CDR3 is TGTGCCAGCAGCGGCGGCCTCCCGCAGCCCCAGCATTTT. Encoded protein: CASSGGLPQPQHF.

This clonotype was found many times. This chain connects TRBV20-1 to TRBJ2-1; D gene ambiguous. V dropped 1 base and J dropped 0 bases, with 13 bases sitting between them. CDR3 size: 16 residues. In germline, CDR1 is DFQATT, CDR2 SNEGSKA (reference sequence). For the CDR3, the DNA is TGCAGTGCTAGAGCCACGGGTCAAAGCTCCTACAATGAGCAGTTCTTC. Amino acid sequence: CSARATGQSSYNEQFF.

This clonotype was detected many times. The gene calls are TRBV7-2 and TRBJ1-6; D call uncertain. In germline, CDR1 is SGHTA, CDR2 FQGNSA. The CDR3 loop spans 16 amino acids. With 3 bases removed from V and 1 base from J, the gap between germline ends came to 10 bases. As DNA, the CDR3 is TGTGCCAGCAGCTTTGGGAGGGTTTCCTATAATTCACCCCTCCACTTT. This codes for CASSFGRVSYNSPLHF.

The rearrangement links TRBV28 to TRBJ1-2; 8 bases align to TRBD1. Germline-derived CDR1 and CDR2 are MDHEN and SYDVKM. Trimming took 10 bases from V and 4 from J; bases not matched to a gene: 5. The CDR3 contains 12 residues. CDR3 sequence: CATTGGSYGYTF. For the CDR3, the DNA is TGTGCCACCACAGGGGGAAGCTATGGCTACACCTTC.

The sample holds many counts of this clonotype. The chain employs TRBV11-2 and TRBJ2-2, with D maybe TRBD1 (6 bases). This CDR3 region has 14 residues. V was trimmed by 8 bases and J by 3 bases, leaving 13 bases between them. Looked up from germline, CDR1 is SGHAT and CDR2 is FQNNGV. This chain's CDR3 is CASGRSGDTGELFF. In DNA form, the CDR3 reads TGTGCCAGCGGCAGATCAGGGGACACCGGGGAGCTGTTTTTT.

The rearrangement joins TRBV6-6 to TRBJ1-5; possible D gene TRBD1, 6 bases. Trimming left V 4 bases short and J 1 base short, with 11 bases between. There are 15 residues in the CDR3. CDR1 is MNHNY and CDR2 is SVGAGI in the germline V gene (reference sequence). The CDR3: CASSSGEGSNQPQHF. The DNA of the CDR3 is TGTGCCAGCAGTTCAGGGGAGGGAAGCAATCAGCCCCAGCATTTT.

V is TRBV9 and J is TRBJ1-4, with D perhaps matching TRBD1 (5 bases). This CDR3 region has 17 residues. Per the germline V gene, CDR1 is SGDLS and CDR2 is YYNGEE. The ends were cut back, 4 bases at V and 3 bases at J, with 19 bases in the middle. In DNA, the CDR3 is TGTGCCAGCAGCCCTCAGGGCAGGGCGGGAGCTAATGAAAAACTGTTTTTT. It encodes CASSPQGRAGANEKLFF.

This clonotype turned up a few times. V gene TRBV29-1 combines with J gene TRBJ1-2; D remains ambiguous. V gave up 4 bases and J gave up 4 bases, with 13 bases separating them. The CDR3 loop spans 13 amino acids. Germline assignment: CDR1 SQVTM and CDR2 ANQGSEA. This chain's CDR3 is CSVAATEPYGYTF. The CDR3 nucleotides read TGCAGCGTTGCAGCAACAGAGCCCTATGGCTACACCTTC.

This clonotype showed up many times. The chain uses TRBV20-1 and TRBJ2-3, with 11 bases fitting TRBD2. Germline CDR1 reads DFQATT; CDR2 reads SNEGSKA (reference sequence). The V segment lost 6 bases and the J segment 4 bases; nucleotides outside the gene matches: 3. CDR3 length equals 13 residues. For the CDR3, the DNA is TGCAGTGCGCCGGGACTAGCGGCAGATACGCAGTATTTT. Its translation is CSAPGLAADTQYF.

Points on this clonotype: A read error may account for a junction end that differs from germline. The CDR3 spells CASSPLGQGYNEQFF. CDR3 nucleotide sequence: TGTGCCAGCAGCCCGCTGGGACAGGGGTACAATGAGCAGTTCTTC. The V gene is TRBV4-1, the J gene TRBJ2-1; 10 bases line up with TRBD1. Germline V gives CDR1 MGHRA, CDR2 YSYEKL. The CDR3 is made up of 15 amino acids.

This clonotype was recorded many times. The rearrangement links TRBV7-2 to TRBJ2-2; possible D gene TRBD2, 7 bases. The CDR3 runs 15 residues. The V end was cut by 5 bases, the J end by 2 bases, with 12 bases between. CDR1 is SGHTA and CDR2 is FQGNSA in the germline V gene. Here the CDR3 reads CASSPAGANTGELFF. The CDR3 DNA reads as TGTGCCAGCAGCCCCGCGGGGGCCAACACCGGGGAGCTGTTTTTT.

This clonotype showed up many times. The chain joins TRBV12-3 or TRBV12-4 to TRBJ2-1; unclear D gene. V was clipped by 5 bases and J by 0 bases, with 8 bases between them. The CDR3 sequence is 14 residues long. The CDR3 region has the DNA TGTGCCAGCAGTCTCGAGAGCTCCTACAATGAGCAGTTCTTC. Translated: CASSLESSYNEQFF.

This clonotype was recorded at least ten times. This chain connects TRBV5-5 to TRBJ1-5; TRBD1 is a possible D gene (6 bases). Germline CDR1 is SGHKS and CDR2 is YYEKEE (reference sequence). The CDR3 is made up of 16 amino acids. The V end lost 1 base, the J end lost 1 base, and 12 bases lay between the germline ends. This CDR3 reads CASSLSSGASNQPQHF. DNA for the CDR3: TGTGCCAGCAGCTTGTCATCGGGGGCGAGCAATCAGCCCCAGCATTTT.

This clonotype was seen at least ten times. The chain uses TRBV19 and TRBJ1-5, with a possible D match to TRBD1 (5 bases). The germline V gene encodes CDR1 LNHDA and CDR2 SQIVND (reference sequence). The CDR3 runs to 15 residues. V was pared by 4 bases and J by 3 bases, with 13 bases between. CDR3 coding DNA: TGTGCCAGTAGTACCCAGGGAGGCTTCAATCAGCCCCAGCATTTT. Protein: CASSTQGGFNQPQHF.

There are many counts of this clonotype. The chain joins TRBV5-1 to TRBJ1-2, with D maybe TRBD1 (6 bases). Trimming cost V 4 bases and J 4 bases, with 23 bases left between them. This CDR3 spans 17 amino acids. Germline-derived CDR1 and CDR2 are SGHRS and YFSETQ. This CDR3 reads CASSEGDKRMSSYGYTF. The CDR3 DNA follows: TGCGCCAGCAGCGAGGGGGACAAGAGGATGTCCTCCTATGGCTACACCTTC.

This clonotype showed up many times. CDR3 nucleotides: TGTGCCAGCAGAGACGGTCCCAATCAGCCCCAGCATTTT. As protein: CASRDGPNQPQHF. This rearrangement joins TRBV7-6 to TRBJ1-5; D not certain. V was pared by 6 bases and J by 3 bases, with 9 bases between. CDR1 is SGHVS, CDR2 FNYEAQ, per germline. The CDR3 runs 13 residues. The full variable domain, its missing parts supplied by reference TRBV7-6 and TRBJ1-5, is GAGVSQSPRYKVTKRGQDVALRCDPISGHVSLYWYRQALGQGPEFLTYFNYEAQQDKSGLPNDRFSAERPEGSISTLTIQRTEQRDSAMYRCASRDGPNQPQHFGDGTRLSIL.

This clonotype was detected ten times or more. This rearrangement joins TRBV4-1 to TRBJ2-3, with 7 positions matching TRBD2. The CDR3 contains 15 residues. The germline CDR1 and CDR2 sequences are MGHRA and YSYEKL. V gave up 5 bases and J gave up 2 bases; unmatched junction bases: 7. The CDR3 reads CASSDRLAITDTQYF. CDR3 coding DNA: TGCGCCAGCAGCGACAGACTAGCAATCACAGATACGCAGTATTTT.

This clonotype was counted many times. The chain links TRBV7-6 to TRBJ1-5, with 9 bases fitting TRBD1. The CDR3 runs to 18 residues. Germline assignment: CDR1 SGHVS and CDR2 FNYEAQ. J gave up 1 base and V 3 bases, and 10 bases lay outside the gene matches. The CDR3 here is CASSLGPPTGGSNQPQHF. The CDR3, as DNA: TGTGCCAGCAGCTTGGGTCCCCCGACAGGGGGAAGCAATCAGCCCCAGCATTTT.

This clonotype turned up a few times. The CDR3 DNA follows: TGTGCCTGGAGTGACTTTCGAGAGAAAAGCTCCTATAATTCACCCCTCCACTTT. Translating it yields CAWSDFREKSSYNSPLHF. The V gene is TRBV30, the J gene TRBJ1-6; no clear D gene. The germline V and J ends were trimmed by 1 base and 0 bases, with 16 bases remaining between them. Per the germline V gene, CDR1 is GTSNPN and CDR2 is SVGIG (reference sequence). The CDR3 runs 18 residues.

The table lists this clonotype with many counts. This chain joins TRBV7-2 and TRBJ2-5; D tentatively fits TRBD1 or TRBD2 (5 bases each). This CDR3 spans 15 amino acids. Looked up from germline, CDR1 is SGHTA and CDR2 is FQGNSA. V gave up 0 bases and J gave up 2 bases, with 10 bases separating them. The CDR3 DNA sequence: TGTGCCAGCAGCTTAGCGGGGGTCGTACAAGAGACCCAGTACTTC. It encodes CASSLAGVVQETQYF.

V and J are TRBV28 and TRBJ2-7; 7 bases line up with TRBD1. The junction had 14 bases not matched to a gene; V was cut back by 1 base and J by 2 bases. This CDR3 region has 18 residues. Germline-derived CDR1 and CDR2 are MDHEN and SYDVKM. In DNA, the CDR3 is TGTGCCAGCAGTTTATTAGTTAGACAGGGAATTCTTACCTACGAGCAGTACTTC. It codes for CASSLLVRQGILTYEQYF.